This TCR beta chain was sequenced for a study of blood T cell repertoires in COVID-19. Study information: The United States, Italy and Spain provided the acute and convalescent COVID-19 samples.

The V and J ends lost 6 bases and 1 base respectively, with 19 bases between them. The germline CDR1 and CDR2 sequences are SGHRS and YFSETQ. This CDR3 has 16 residues. Measured with immunoSEQ multiplex PCR; TCRdb has only the in-frame clones, and not every one. This repertoire shows just under 350,000 clones, about nine tenths found once; its top ten account for nearly 6.5%. Sample: peripheral blood. The sequence derives from a woman aged 45 to 65 with COVID-19, enrolled during active disease. The J gene is TRBJ1-1, the V gene TRBV5-1; tentatively, D is TRBD1 (6 bases). DNA of the CDR3: TGCGCCAGCACCCCAGGGGCCGCTCTCCCGAACACTGAAGCTTTCTTT. Translated: CASTPGAALPNTEAFF.